This T cell receptor (beta chain) comes out of a study of patients and donors after allogeneic stem cell transplantation (dated by TCRdb to about 2020). Taken from the germline V gene (reference sequence), the CDR1 and CDR2 loops are SEHNR and FQNEAQ. V gives up 4 bases and J gives up 4 bases, and the segment between their germline ends measures 7 bases. There are 12 amino acids in the CDR3, from cysteine to phenylalanine inclusive. Only the CDR3 portion is preserved as DNA: 36 bases, with reading frame beginning at the first base. Library method: RT-PCR. These reads were obtained on a NextSeq 550. TCRdb handled the public reads itself, with Q25 trimming in fastp and clone calling in MiXCR, and kept productive beta chains. Each CDR3 protein appears once, grouped with its most common genes and DNA. This sample comprises approximately 88,000 distinct CDR3 sequences, less than 5% of them detected only once. The ten most abundant clones make up less than 3% of the sample.

This clonotype has at least ten counts. Its antigen remains undetermined. The record has no base qualities; no much larger clone is one base away. The chain couples TRBV7-9 to TRBJ2-5; the D gene is possibly TRBD1, with 5 bases matching. The sequence was obtained from a human donor who was either an allogeneic HSCT recipient or a stem cell or donor lymphocyte infusion donor (not recorded which). It is not recorded whose cells these are; they may come from a transplant donor. Sequences were obtained from blood, either unsorted or a sorted T cell fraction (not recorded which). The nucleotide sequence is TGTGCCAGCAGCTCAGGGATAGAGACCCAGTACTTC. Its product reads: CASSSGIETQYF.